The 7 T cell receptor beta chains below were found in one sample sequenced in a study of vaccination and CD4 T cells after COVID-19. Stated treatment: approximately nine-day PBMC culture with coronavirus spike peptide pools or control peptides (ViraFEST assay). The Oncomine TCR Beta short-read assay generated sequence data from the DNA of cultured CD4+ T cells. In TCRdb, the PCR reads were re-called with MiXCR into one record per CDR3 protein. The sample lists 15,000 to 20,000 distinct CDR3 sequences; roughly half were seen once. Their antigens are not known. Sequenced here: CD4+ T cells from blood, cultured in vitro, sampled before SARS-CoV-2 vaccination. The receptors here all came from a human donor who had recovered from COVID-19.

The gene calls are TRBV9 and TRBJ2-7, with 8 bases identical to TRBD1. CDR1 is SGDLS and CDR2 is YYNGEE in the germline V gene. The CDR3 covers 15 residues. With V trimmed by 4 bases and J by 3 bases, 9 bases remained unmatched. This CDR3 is CASSPRLGQGYEQYF. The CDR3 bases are TGTGCCAGCAGCCCCCGTCTCGGACAGGGCTACGAGCAGTACTTC.

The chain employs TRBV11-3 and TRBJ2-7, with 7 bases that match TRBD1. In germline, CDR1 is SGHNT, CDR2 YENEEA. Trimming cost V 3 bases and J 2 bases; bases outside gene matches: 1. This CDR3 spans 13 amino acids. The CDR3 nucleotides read TGTGCCAGCAGCTTTCAGGGGGCCTACGAGCAGTACTTC. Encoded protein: CASSFQGAYEQYF. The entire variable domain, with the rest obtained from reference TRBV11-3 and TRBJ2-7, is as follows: EAGVVQSPRYKIIEKKQPVAFWCNPISGHNTLYWYLQNLGQGPELLIRYENEEAVDDSQLPKDRFSAERLKGVDSTLKIQPAELGDSAVYLCASSFQGAYEQYFGPGTRLTVT.

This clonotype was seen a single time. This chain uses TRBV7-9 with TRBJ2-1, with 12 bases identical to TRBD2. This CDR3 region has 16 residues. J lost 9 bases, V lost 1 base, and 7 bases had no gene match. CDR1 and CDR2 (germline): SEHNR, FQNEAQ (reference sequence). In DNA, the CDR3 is TGTGCCAGCAGCTTAGTACTAGCGGGAGGCCGAGGTGAGCAGTTCTTC. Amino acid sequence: CASSLVLAGGRGEQFF.

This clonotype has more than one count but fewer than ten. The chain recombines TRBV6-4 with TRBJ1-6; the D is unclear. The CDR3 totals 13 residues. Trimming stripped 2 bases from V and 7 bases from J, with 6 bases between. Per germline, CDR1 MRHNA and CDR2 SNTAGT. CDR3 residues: CASSDRPNSPLHF. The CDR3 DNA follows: TGTGCCAGCAGTGACAGGCCCAATTCACCCCTCCACTTT.

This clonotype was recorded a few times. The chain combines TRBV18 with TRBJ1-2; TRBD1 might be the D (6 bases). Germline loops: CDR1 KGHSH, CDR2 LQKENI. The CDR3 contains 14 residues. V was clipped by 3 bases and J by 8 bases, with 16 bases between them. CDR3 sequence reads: CASSPMEQGYGYTF. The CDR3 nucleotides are TGTGCCAGCTCACCTATGGAACAGGGCTACGGCTACACCTTC.

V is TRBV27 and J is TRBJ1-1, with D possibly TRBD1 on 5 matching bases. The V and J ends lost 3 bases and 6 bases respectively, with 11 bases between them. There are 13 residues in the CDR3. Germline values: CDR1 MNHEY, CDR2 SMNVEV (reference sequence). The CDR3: CASSFRGTAEAFF. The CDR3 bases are TGTGCCAGCAGTTTCCGCGGGACGGCTGAAGCTTTCTTT.

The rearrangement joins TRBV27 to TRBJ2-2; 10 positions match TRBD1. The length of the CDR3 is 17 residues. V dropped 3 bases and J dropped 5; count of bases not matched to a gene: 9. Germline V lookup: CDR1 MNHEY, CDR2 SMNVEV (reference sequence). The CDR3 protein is CASSFNTPDRGTGELFF. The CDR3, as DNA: TGTGCCAGCAGTTTCAATACCCCGGACAGGGGGACCGGGGAGCTGTTTTTT.